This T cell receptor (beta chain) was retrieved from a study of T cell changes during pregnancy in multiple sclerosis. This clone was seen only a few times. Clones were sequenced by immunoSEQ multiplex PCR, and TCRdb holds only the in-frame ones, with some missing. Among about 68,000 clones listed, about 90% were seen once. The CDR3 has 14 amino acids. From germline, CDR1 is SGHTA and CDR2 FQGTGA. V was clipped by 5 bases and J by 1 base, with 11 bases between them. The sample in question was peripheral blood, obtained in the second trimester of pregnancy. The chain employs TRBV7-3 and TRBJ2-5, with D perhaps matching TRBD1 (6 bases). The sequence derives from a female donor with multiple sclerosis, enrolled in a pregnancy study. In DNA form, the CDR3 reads TGTGCCAGCAGCCGTTCCAGGGGCCAAGAGACCCAGTACTTC. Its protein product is CASSRSRGQETQYF.